This TCR beta chain was retrieved from a study of early stage breast cancer tumors. As for the study in general: ER+/PR+/HER2- status applied to about 80% of the 16 invasive breast tumors.

The germline V gene encodes CDR1 MNHNY and CDR2 SVGAGI (reference sequence). V dropped 6 bases and J dropped 4 bases, with 10 bases sitting between them. There are 12 residues in the CDR3. The assay was immunoSEQ multiplex PCR, and TCRdb's table has in-frame clones only and misses some. The sample lists more than 55,000 clones, over 60% occurring once. The study, taken as a whole, reports: Compared with adjacent normal breast tissue, tumors showed 2 to 3-fold greater T cell density and higher clonality. Commonly generated sequences made up most enriched TCRB sequences shared between patients.

As to this clone: Its antigen is currently unknown.

The clonotype was recovered from a person younger than 45 with breast cancer. The sequenced sample was blood. The rearrangement uses TRBV6-6 and TRBJ2-7, with a weak D call TRBD1 (6 bases). This chain's CDR3 is CASSPGQYEQYF. The CDR3 region has the DNA TGTGCCAGCAGCCCTGGACAGTACGAGCAGTACTTC.